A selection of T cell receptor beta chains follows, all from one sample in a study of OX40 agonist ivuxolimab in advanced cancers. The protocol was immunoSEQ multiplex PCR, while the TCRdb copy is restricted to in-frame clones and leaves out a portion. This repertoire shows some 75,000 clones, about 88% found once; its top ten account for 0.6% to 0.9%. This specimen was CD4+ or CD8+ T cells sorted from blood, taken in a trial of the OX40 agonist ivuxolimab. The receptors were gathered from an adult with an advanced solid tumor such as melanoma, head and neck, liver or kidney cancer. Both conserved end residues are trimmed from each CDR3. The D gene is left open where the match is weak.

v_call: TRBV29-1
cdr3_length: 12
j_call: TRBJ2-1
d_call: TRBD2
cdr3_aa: SVEAGGPYNEQF

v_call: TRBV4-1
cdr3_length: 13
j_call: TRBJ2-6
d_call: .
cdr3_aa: ASSHDNSGANVLT

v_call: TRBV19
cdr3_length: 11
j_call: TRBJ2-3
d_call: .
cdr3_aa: ASSTVSSDTQY

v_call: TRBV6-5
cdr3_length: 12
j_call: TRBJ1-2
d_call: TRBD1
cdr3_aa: ASRTGSTNYGYT

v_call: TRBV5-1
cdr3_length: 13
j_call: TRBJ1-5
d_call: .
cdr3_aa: ASSLDGYSNQPQH

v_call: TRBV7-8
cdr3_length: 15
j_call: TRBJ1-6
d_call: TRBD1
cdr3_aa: ASSLVVTGTYNSPLH

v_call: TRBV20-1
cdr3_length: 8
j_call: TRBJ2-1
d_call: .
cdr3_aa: SARVDEQF

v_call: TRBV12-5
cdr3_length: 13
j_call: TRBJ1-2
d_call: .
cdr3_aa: ASGLVREEYPFYT

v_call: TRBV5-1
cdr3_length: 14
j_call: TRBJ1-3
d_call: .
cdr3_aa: ASSLTPTGNGNTIY

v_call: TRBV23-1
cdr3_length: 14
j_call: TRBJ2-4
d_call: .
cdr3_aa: ASSQKRVSGKNIQY

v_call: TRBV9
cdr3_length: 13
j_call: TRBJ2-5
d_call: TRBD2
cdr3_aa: ASSVAGGELETQY

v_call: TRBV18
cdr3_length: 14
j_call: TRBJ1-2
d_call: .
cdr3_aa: ASSQRSQEFSYGYT

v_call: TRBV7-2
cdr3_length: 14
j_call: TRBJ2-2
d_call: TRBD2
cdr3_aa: ASSLRAGGPPGELF

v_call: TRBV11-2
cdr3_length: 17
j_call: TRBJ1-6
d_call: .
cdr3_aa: ASSPGRGARLVYNSPLH

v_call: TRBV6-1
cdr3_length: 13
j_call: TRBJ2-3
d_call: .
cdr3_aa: ASSGKIVSTDTQY

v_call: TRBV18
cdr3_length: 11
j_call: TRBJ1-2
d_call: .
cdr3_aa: ASSKGEKDGYT

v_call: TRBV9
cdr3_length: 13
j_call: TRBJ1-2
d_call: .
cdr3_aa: ASSVGSQQGYGYT

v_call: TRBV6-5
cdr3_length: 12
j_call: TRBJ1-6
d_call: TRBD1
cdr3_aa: ASSYRGLRSPLH

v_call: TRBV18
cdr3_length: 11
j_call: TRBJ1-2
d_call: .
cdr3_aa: ASSPDQYNGYT

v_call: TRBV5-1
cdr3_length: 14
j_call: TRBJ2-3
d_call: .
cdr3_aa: ASSSGTLSSTDTQY

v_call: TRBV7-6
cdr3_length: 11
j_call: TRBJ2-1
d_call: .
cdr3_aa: ASSLYGYNEQF

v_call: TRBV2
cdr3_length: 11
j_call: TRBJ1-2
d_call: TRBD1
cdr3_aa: ASSRDRGEGYT

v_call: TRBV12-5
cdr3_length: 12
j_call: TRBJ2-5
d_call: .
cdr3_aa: ASGGGTESETQY

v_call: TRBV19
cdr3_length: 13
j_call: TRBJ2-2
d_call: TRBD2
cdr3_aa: ATGGDLLNTGELF

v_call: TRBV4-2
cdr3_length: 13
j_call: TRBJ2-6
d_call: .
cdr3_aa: ASSQERAGANVLT

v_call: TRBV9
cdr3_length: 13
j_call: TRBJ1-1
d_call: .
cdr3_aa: ASSGDPQGNTEAF

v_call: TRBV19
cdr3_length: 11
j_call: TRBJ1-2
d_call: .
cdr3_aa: ASTPRGNYGYT

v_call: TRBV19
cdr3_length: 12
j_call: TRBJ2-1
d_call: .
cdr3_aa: ASSKDSAYNEQF

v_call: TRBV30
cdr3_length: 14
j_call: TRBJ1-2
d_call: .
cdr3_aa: AWSIFRRSTNYGYT

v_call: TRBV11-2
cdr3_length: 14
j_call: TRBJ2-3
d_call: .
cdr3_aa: ASSLEGRSWADTQY

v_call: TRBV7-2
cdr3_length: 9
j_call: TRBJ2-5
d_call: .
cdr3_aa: ASSLVETQY

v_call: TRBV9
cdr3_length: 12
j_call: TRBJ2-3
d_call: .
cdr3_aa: ASSTGVATDTQY

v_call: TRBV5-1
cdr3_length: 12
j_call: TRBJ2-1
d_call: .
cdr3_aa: ASSLEAGYNEQF

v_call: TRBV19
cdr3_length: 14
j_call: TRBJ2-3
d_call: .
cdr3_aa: ASSIPTGAHTDTQY

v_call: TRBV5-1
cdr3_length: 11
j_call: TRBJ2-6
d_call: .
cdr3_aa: ASSSLGANVLT

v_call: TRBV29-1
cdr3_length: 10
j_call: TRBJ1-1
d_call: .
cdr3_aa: SVGGGNTEAF

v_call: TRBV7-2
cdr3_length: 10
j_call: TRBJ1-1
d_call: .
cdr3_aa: ASSLTTGGAF

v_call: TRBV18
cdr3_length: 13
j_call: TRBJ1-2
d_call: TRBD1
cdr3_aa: ASSLTRGQPKDYT

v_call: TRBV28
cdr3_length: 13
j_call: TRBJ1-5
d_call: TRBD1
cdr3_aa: ASSLGGGTHQPQH

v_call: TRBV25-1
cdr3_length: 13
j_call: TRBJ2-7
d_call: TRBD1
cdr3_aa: ASSPRGQGNHEQY

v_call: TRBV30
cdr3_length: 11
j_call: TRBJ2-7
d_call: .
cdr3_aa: AWRRVGTYEQY

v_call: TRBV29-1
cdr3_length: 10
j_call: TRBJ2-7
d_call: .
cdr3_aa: SVGVGRNEQY

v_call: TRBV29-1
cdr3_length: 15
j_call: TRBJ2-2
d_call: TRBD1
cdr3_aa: SAPPTGTSARTGELF

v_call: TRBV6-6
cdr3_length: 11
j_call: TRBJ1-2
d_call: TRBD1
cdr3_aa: ASSLGGEYGYT

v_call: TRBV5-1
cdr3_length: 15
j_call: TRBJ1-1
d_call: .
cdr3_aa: ASSADPRGAMNTEAF